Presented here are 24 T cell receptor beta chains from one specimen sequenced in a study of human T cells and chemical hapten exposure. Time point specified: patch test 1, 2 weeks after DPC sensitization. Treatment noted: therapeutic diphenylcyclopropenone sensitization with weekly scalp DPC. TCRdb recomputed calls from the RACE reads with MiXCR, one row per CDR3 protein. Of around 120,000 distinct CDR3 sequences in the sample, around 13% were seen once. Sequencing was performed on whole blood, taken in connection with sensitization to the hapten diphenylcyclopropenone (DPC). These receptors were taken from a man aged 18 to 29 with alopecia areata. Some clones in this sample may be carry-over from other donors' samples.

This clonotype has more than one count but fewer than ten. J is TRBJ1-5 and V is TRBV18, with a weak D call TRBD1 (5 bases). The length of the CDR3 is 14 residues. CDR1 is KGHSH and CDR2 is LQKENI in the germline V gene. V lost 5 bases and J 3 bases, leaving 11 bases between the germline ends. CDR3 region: CASSESGPNQPQHF. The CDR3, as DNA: TGTGCCAGCTCAGAATCAGGGCCCAATCAGCCCCAGCATTTT.

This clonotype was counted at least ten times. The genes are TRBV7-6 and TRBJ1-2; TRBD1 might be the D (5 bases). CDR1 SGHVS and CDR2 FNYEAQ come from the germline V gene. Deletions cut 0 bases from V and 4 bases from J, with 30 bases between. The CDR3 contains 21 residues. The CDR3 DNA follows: TGTGCCAGCAGCTTAGCGGAGAGGCAGAGCCTCATTGACGGGGCAAGCTATGGCTACACCTTC. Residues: CASSLAERQSLIDGASYGYTF.

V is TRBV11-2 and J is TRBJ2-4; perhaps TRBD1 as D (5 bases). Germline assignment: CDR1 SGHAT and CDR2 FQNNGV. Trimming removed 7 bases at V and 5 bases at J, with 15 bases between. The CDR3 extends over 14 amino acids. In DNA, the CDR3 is TGTGCCAGCACCAAGTCAGGGATAGAAAACATTCAGTACTTC. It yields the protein CASTKSGIENIQYF.

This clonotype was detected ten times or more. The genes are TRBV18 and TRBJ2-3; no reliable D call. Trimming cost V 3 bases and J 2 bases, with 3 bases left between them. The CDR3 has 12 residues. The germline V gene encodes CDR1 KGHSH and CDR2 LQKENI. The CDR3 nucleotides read TGTGCCAGCTCACCCTACACAGATACGCAGTATTTT. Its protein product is CASSPYTDTQYF.

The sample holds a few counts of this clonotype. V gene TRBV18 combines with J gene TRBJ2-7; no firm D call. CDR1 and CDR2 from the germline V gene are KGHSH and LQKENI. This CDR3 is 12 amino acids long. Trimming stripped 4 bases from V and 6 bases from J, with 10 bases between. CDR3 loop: CASSQRVTEQYV. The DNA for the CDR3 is TGTGCCAGCTCACAAAGGGTTACCGAGCAGTACGTC.

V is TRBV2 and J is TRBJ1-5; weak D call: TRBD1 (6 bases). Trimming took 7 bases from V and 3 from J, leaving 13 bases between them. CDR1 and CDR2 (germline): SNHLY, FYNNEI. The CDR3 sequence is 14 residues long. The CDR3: CASNKDSSNQPQHF. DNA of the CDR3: TGTGCCAGCAACAAGGACAGTTCCAATCAGCCCCAGCATTTT.

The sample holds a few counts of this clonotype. The CDR3 DNA reads TGCAGTGCTAGAGATCGGAGCAGCTGGACCCACTACGAGCAGTACTTC. It is translated as CSARDRSSWTHYEQYF. The V call is TRBV20-1, the J call TRBJ2-7; D not resolved. This CDR3 spans 16 amino acids. CDR1 DFQATT and CDR2 SNEGSKA come from the germline V gene (reference sequence). The V end lost 0 bases, the J end lost 3 bases, and 18 bases lay between the germline ends.

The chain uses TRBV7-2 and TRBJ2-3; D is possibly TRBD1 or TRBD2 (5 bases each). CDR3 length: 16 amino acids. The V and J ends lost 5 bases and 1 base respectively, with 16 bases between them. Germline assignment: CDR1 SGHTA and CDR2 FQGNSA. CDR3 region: CASSLTGAFRTDTQYF. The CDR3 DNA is TGTGCCAGCAGCCTTACCGGGGCCTTCCGCACAGATACGCAGTATTTT.

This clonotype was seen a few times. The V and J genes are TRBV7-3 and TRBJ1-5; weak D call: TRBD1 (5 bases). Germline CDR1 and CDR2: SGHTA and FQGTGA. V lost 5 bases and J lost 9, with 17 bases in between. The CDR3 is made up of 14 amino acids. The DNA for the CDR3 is TGTGCCAGCAGCCCTTCGGGGCAAGCTGGGCCCCAGCATTTT. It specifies CASSPSGQAGPQHF. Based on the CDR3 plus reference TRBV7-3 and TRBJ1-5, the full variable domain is GAGVSQTPSNKVTEKGKYVELRCDPISGHTALYWYRQSLGQGPEFLIYFQGTGAADDSGLPNDRFFAVRPEGSVSTLKIQRTERGDSAVYLCASSPSGQAGPQHFGDGTRLSIL.

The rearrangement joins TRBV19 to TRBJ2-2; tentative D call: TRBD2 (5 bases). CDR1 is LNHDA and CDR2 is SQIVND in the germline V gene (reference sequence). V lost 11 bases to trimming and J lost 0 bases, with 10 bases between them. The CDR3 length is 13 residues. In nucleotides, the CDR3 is TGTGCCGGAGGAAACGCGAACACCGGGGAGCTGTTTTTT. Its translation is CAGGNANTGELFF.

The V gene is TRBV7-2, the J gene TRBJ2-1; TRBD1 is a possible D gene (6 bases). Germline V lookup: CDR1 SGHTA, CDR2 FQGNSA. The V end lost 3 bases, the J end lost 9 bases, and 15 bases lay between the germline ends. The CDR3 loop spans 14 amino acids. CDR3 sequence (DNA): TGTGCCAGCAGCTTGGGGCAGGGGAATTTTGAGCAGTTCTTC. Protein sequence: CASSLGQGNFEQFF.

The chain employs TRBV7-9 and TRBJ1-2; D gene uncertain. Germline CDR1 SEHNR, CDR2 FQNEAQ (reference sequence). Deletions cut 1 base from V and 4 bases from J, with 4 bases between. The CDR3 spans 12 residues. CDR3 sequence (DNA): TGTGCCAGCAGCTTAGGGCCCTATGGCTACACCTTC. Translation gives CASSLGPYGYTF.

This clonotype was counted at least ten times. The CDR3 DNA reads as TGTGCCACCCGCCACCAGATTGAAGCTTTCTTT. Its protein is CATRHQIEAFF. This rearrangement joins TRBV6-5 to TRBJ1-1; D remains unclear. In germline, CDR1 is MNHEY, CDR2 SVGAGI. Trimming removed 10 bases from V and 7 bases from J, with 13 bases in between. This CDR3 is built from 11 residues.

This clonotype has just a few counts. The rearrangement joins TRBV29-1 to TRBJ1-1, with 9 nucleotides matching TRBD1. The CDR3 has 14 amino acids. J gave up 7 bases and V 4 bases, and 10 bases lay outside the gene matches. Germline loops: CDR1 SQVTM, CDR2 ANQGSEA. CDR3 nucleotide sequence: TGCAGCGTTGCCCGGGACAGGGAAGGAGGTGAAGCTTTCTTT. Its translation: CSVARDREGGEAFF.

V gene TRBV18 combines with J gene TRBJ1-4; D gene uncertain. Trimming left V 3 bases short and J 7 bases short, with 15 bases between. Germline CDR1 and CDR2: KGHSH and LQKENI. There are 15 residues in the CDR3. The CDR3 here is CASSPGYQTGEKLFF. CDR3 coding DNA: TGTGCCAGCTCACCTGGATACCAGACGGGTGAAAAACTGTTTTTT. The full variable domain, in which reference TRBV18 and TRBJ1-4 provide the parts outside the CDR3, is NAGVMQNPRHLVRRRGQEARLRCSPMKGHSHVYWYRQLPEEGLKFMVYLQKENIIDESGMPKERFSAEFPKEGPSILRIQQVVRGDSAAYFCASSPGYQTGEKLFFGSGTQLSVL.

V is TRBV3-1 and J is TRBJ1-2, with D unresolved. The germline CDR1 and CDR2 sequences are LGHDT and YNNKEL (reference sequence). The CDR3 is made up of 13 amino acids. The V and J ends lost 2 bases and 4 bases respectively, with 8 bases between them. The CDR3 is CASSQNSFYGYTF. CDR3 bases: TGTGCCAGCAGCCAAAACTCTTTCTATGGCTACACCTTC. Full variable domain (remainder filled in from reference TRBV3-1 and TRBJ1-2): DTAVSQTPKYLVTQMGNDKSIKCEQNLGHDTMYWYKQDSKKFLKIMFSYNNKELIINETVPNRFSPKSPDKAHLNLHINSLELGDSAVYFCASSQNSFYGYTFGSGTRLTVV.

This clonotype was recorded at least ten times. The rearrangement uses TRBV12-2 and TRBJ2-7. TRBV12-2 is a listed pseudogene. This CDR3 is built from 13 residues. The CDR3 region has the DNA TGTGCAAGTCGCCTCGACAGCTCCTACGAGCAGTACTTC. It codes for CASRLDSSYEQYF.

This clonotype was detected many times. For the CDR3, the DNA is TGTGCCAGCAGCTTTTCCGGGGGCGAAGGATCACCCCTCCACTTT. Its protein is CASSFSGGEGSPLHF. The V and J genes are TRBV11-2 and TRBJ1-6; D is possibly TRBD1 (6 bases). The CDR3 runs 15 residues. The V end was cut by 3 bases, the J end by 10 bases, with 16 bases between. CDR1 SGHAT and CDR2 FQNNGV come from the germline V gene.

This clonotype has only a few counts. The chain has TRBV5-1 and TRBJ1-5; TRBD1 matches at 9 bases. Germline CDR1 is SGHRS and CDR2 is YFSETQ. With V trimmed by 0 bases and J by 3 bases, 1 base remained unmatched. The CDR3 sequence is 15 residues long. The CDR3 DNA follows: TGCGCCAGCAGCTTGGGGGACAGGGCCAATCAGCCCCAGCATTTT. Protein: CASSLGDRANQPQHF.

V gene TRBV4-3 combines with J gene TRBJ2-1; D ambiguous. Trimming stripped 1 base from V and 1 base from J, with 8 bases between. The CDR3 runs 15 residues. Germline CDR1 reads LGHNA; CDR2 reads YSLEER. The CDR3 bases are TGCGCCAGCAGCCAAGCTGCCGGATCCTACAATGAGCAGTTCTTC. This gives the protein CASSQAAGSYNEQFF.

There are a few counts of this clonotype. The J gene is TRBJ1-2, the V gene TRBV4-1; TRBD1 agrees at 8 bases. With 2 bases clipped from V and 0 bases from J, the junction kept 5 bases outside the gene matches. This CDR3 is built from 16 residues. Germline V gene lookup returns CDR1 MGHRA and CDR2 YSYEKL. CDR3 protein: CASSQLDRGANYGYTF. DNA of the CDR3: TGCGCCAGCAGCCAACTAGACAGGGGAGCTAACTATGGCTACACCTTC.

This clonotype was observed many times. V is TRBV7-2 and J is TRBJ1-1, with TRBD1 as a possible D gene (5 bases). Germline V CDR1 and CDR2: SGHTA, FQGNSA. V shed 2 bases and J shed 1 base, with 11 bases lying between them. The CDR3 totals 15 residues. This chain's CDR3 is CASSLSATANTEAFF. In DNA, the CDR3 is TGTGCCAGCAGCTTAAGCGCGACAGCGAACACTGAAGCTTTCTTT.

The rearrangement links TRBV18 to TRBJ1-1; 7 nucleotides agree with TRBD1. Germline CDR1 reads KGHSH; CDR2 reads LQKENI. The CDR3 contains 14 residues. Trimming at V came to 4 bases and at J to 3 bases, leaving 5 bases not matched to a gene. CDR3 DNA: TGTGCCAGCTCACAGACAGGGTACTACACTGAAGCTTTCTTT. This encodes CASSQTGYYTEAFF.

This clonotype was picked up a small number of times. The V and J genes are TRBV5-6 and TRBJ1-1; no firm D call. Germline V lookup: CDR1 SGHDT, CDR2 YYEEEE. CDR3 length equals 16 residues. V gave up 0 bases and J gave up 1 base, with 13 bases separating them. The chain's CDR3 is CASSLVIPSGNTEAFF. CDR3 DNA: TGTGCCAGCAGCTTGGTTATCCCATCAGGGAACACTGAAGCTTTCTTT.